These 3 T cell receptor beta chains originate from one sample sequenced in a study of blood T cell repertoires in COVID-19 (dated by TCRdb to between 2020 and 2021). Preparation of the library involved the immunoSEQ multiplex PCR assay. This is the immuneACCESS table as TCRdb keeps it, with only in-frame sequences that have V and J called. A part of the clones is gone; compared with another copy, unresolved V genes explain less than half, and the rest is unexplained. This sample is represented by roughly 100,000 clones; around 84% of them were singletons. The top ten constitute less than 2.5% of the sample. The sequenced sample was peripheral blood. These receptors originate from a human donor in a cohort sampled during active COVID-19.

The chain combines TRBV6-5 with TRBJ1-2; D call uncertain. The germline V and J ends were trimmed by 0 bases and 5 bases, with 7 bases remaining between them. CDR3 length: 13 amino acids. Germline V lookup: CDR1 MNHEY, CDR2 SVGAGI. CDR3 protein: CASSYSATYGYTF. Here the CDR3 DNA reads TGTGCCAGCAGTTACTCGGCCACGTATGGCTACACCTTC.

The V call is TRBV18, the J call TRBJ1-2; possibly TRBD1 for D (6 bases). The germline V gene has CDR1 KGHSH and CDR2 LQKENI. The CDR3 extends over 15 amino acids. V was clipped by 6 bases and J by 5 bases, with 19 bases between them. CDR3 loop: CASSDHAGDVYGYTF. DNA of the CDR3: TGTGCCAGCTCCGACCATGCAGGGGATGTGTATGGCTACACCTTC.

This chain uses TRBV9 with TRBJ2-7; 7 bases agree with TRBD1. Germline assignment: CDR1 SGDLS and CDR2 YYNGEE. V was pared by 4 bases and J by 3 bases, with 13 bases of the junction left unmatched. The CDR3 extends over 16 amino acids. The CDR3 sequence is CASSLGRGTEFYEQYF. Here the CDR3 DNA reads TGTGCCAGCAGCCTTGGTAGGGGGACAGAGTTCTACGAGCAGTACTTC.